This entry concerns a single TCR beta chain. The CDR3 is 14 amino acids. Germline CDR1 reads SGHTA; CDR2 reads FQGNSA. The record originates from a study of T cells expressing NK-cell markers. About the study: Among the eight sequenced donors, seven tested HCMV-seropositive and one tested seronegative.

Template switching by 5'RACE with UMIs generated the TCR beta cDNA. TCRdb reworked the 5' RACE reads into one entry per CDR3 protein, no DNA. The sample table includes 450,000 to 600,000 distinct CDR3 sequences. The receptor's source is a man aged 18 to 29 in good health. Source material: blood T cells: a sorted CD56 or NKG2C T cell subset, CD4+ or CD8+ T cells, or bulk PBMC T cells (not recorded which). This chain connects TRBV7-2 to TRBJ2-7. This chain's CDR3 is CASSLGGTTYEQYF.